The 27 T cell receptor beta chains presented below share a single source sample, sequenced in a study of shared clonotypes between healthy human individuals. Assay used: immunoSEQ multiplex PCR; TCRdb lists only in-frame clones, some missing. The sample holds about 700,000 clones, around 72% seen once. The sequenced sample consisted of memory CD4+ T cells sorted from blood. Described subset: CD45RA-negative fraction. These receptors all come from a woman in her 30s in good health.

This CDR3 is CASSLGQGLAFF. The CDR3 DNA is TGTGCCAGCAGCCTAGGACAGGGGTTAGCTTTCTTT. V and J are TRBV28 and TRBJ1-1, with TRBD1 identical over 9 bases. The J segment lost 10 bases and the V segment lost 6 bases, leaving 6 bases of the junction unmatched. CDR1 and CDR2 (germline): MDHEN, SYDVKM. There are 12 residues in the CDR3.

This clone was seen more than once but under ten times. The J gene is TRBJ1-5, the V gene TRBV6-6; D is unclear. CDR1 is MNHNY, CDR2 SVGAGI, per germline (reference sequence). The CDR3 is made up of 12 amino acids. Trimming pared 5 bases from V and 7 bases from J, leaving 9 bases between. The CDR3 DNA reads TGTGCCAGCAGTGAGGTGGGGCAGCCCCAGCATTTT. It codes for CASSEVGQPQHF.

This chain joins TRBV7-9 and TRBJ2-5, with TRBD2 as a possible D gene (5 bases). The CDR3 loop spans 16 amino acids. Germline-derived CDR1 and CDR2 are SEHNR and FQNEAQ (reference sequence). V lost 0 bases and J 3 bases, leaving 14 bases between the germline ends. The CDR3 DNA reads as TGTGCCAGCAGCTTAGCGCGATGGACTGACAAAGAGACCCAGTACTTC. It yields the protein CASSLARWTDKETQYF.

The chain joins TRBV13 to TRBJ2-5; D gene uncertain. The end of the DNA fits TRBJ2-7 better, so the J call may be wrong. CDR1 PRHDT and CDR2 FYEKMQ come from the germline V gene (reference sequence). The CDR3 sequence is 14 residues long. This CDR3 reads CASSLGGSIYEQYF. The CDR3 coding sequence is TGTGCCAGCAGCTTGGGCGGTTCGATCTACGAGCAGTACTTC.

The chain has TRBV30 and TRBJ2-7, with D possibly called TRBD1 or TRBD2 (5 bases each). The CDR3 is 14 amino acids. Trimming removed 5 bases at V and 1 base at J, with 15 bases between. From germline, CDR1 is GTSNPN and CDR2 SVGIG (reference sequence). In DNA, the CDR3 is TGTGCCTGGGGACAACTAGAGGTTTCCTACGAGCAGTACTTC. Encoded protein: CAWGQLEVSYEQYF.

The CDR3 coding sequence is TGCGCCAGCACTGTCACTACTAGCACAGATACGCAGTATTTT. As protein: CASTVTTSTDTQYF. The V gene is TRBV5-1, the J gene TRBJ2-3; D remains ambiguous. Between the trimmed V and J ends, which lost 6 bases and 0 bases, there was a span of 11 bases. The CDR3 length is 14 residues. The germline V gene has CDR1 SGHRS and CDR2 YFSETQ.

This clone was detected a few times. V usage is TRBV7-2 and J usage is TRBJ1-6; the match to TRBD1 covers 7 bases. CDR3 length: 13 residues. CDR1 and CDR2 from the germline V gene are SGHTA and FQGNSA. With V trimmed by 8 bases and J by 9 bases, 7 bases remained unmatched. DNA for the CDR3: TGTGCCAGCCGCGGACAGGAAGCTTCACCCCTCCACTTT. It is translated as CASRGQEASPLHF.

CDR3 nucleotides: TGTGCCAGTAGTCCGAGCCCGAGACAAGAAGCTTTCTTT. Translation gives CASSPSPRQEAFF. V and J are TRBV19 and TRBJ1-1; D remains ambiguous. Trimming pared 5 bases from V and 8 bases from J, leaving 15 bases between. Germline-derived CDR1 and CDR2 are LNHDA and SQIVND (reference sequence). CDR3 size: 13 residues.

The rearrangement links TRBV2 to TRBJ1-1; TRBD1 matches at 8 bases. This CDR3 comprises 13 residues. Germline CDR1 is SNHLY and CDR2 is FYNNEI. The V and J ends lost 5 bases and 5 bases, in that order; junction bases with no gene match: 4. The DNA of the CDR3 is TGTGCCAGCAGTCGACAGGGGAGGACTGAAGCTTTCTTT. As protein: CASSRQGRTEAFF.

This clone has a count of ten or more. This rearrangement joins TRBV5-1 to TRBJ2-1; 10 positions agree with TRBD2. The V gene end was trimmed by 2 bases and the J gene end by 10 bases; junction bases not matched to a gene: 9. The CDR3 runs 15 residues. In germline, CDR1 is SGHRS, CDR2 YFSETQ. The CDR3 reads CASSLQAGGRGEQFF. In DNA, the CDR3 is TGCGCCAGCAGCTTACAAGCGGGAGGGCGAGGAGAGCAGTTCTTC.

The rearrangement uses TRBV30 and TRBJ2-3; D is ambiguous. CDR3 length: 11 residues. Germline assignment: CDR1 GTSNPN and CDR2 SVGIG (reference sequence). Trimming pared 3 bases from V and 6 bases from J, leaving 7 bases between. DNA of the CDR3: TGTGCCTGGAGCTTTGGGGATACGCAGTATTTT. Encoded protein: CAWSFGDTQYF.

The CDR3 loop is CASSLDRMNTEAFF. CDR3 bases: TGTGCCAGCAGTTTGGACAGGATGAACACTGAAGCTTTCTTT. The rearrangement joins TRBV6-6 to TRBJ1-1; the match to TRBD1 covers 7 bases. The junction had 2 bases not matched to a gene; V was cut back by 4 bases and J by 0 bases. Germline V gene lookup returns CDR1 MNHNY and CDR2 SVGAGI (reference sequence). The CDR3 extends over 14 amino acids.

The rearrangement joins TRBV5-6 to TRBJ1-1, with a possible D match to TRBD1 (6 bases). V lost 3 bases to trimming and J lost 1 base, with 13 bases between them. Germline V gives CDR1 SGHDT, CDR2 YYEEEE. This CDR3 has 15 amino acids. Written as DNA, the CDR3 is TGTGCCAGCAGCTGGGAGACAGGTTGGAACACTGAAGCTTTCTTT. Amino acids: CASSWETGWNTEAFF.

The J gene is TRBJ1-1, the V gene TRBV7-3; 10 nucleotides match TRBD1. The length of the CDR3 is 14 residues. V was clipped by 5 bases and J by 8 bases; unmatched bases: 8. Germline-derived CDR1 and CDR2 are SGHTA and FQGTGA. CDR3 nucleotides: TGTGCCAGCAGCCGGACAGGGGGACTTCTAGAAGCTTTCTTT. The encoded protein is CASSRTGGLLEAFF.

This clone was recorded once. V and J are TRBV5-1 and TRBJ2-1; a possible D gene is TRBD2 (5 bases). Germline V gene lookup returns CDR1 SGHRS and CDR2 YFSETQ. V lost 0 bases to trimming and J lost 8 bases, with 12 bases between them. The CDR3 runs to 14 residues. In DNA form, the CDR3 reads TGCGCCAGCAGCTTGGCTGCGGGTAAGGATGAGCAGTTCTTC. It codes for CASSLAAGKDEQFF. The whole variable domain, filled in from reference TRBV5-1 and TRBJ2-1, reads KAGVTQTPRYLIKTRGQQVTLSCSPISGHRSVSWYQQTPGQGLQFLFEYFSETQRNKGNFPGRFSGRQFSNSRSEMNVSTLELGDSALYLCASSLAAGKDEQFFGPGTRLTVL.

This clone was detected a few times. The CDR3 protein is CASSSPTSGSSYEQYF. The DNA for the CDR3 is TGTGCCAGCAGTTCTCCGACTAGCGGGAGCTCCTACGAGCAGTACTTC. V usage is TRBV28 and J usage is TRBJ2-7; 12 bases are a match to TRBD2. The CDR3 runs to 16 residues. V dropped 4 bases and J dropped 0; count of bases not matched to a gene: 4. Germline V gene data show CDR1 as MDHEN and CDR2 as SYDVKM. The entire variable domain, with the rest obtained from reference TRBV28 and TRBJ2-7, is as follows: DVKVTQSSRYLVKRTGEKVFLECVQDMDHENMFWYRQDPGLGLRLIYFSYDVKMKEKGDIPEGYSVSREKKERFSLILESASTNQTSMYLCASSSPTSGSSYEQYFGPGTRLTVT.

The CDR3 region has the DNA TGTGCCAGCAGCCAAGGCCGGGATCAGCCCCAGCATTTT. This sequence encodes CASSQGRDQPQHF. The chain joins TRBV14 to TRBJ1-5; D gene ambiguous. Between the trimmed V and J ends, which lost 1 base and 5 bases, there was a span of 6 bases. The V gene's germline CDR1 is SGHDN and CDR2 FVKESK. This CDR3 spans 13 amino acids.

The genes are TRBV7-6 and TRBJ2-7, with 12 bases that match TRBD1. The CDR3 covers 13 residues. The J segment lost 6 bases and the V segment lost 5 bases, leaving 2 bases of the junction unmatched. Germline CDR1 is SGHVS and CDR2 is FNYEAQ. In DNA form, the CDR3 reads TGTGCCAGCAGCGGGACAGGGGGCTCCGAGCAGTACTTC. Protein: CASSGTGGSEQYF.

This clone was seen at least ten times. The rearrangement links TRBV28 to TRBJ2-1, with 14 bases identical to TRBD2. Trimming cost V 7 bases and J 7 bases; bases outside gene matches: 18. The CDR3 loop spans 19 amino acids. Germline V lookup: CDR1 MDHEN, CDR2 SYDVKM. DNA of the CDR3: TGTGCCAGCAATCATGGGGGGACTAGCGGGAGACCACGGTTTAATGAGCAGTTCTTC. Its protein product is CASNHGGTSGRPRFNEQFF.

The chain joins TRBV14 to TRBJ1-2; D remains unclear. The germline V and J ends were trimmed by 1 base and 5 bases, with 8 bases remaining between them. This CDR3 is built from 13 residues. Germline assignment: CDR1 SGHDN and CDR2 FVKESK. The CDR3 loop reads CASSQATFYGYTF. CDR3 nucleotide sequence: TGTGCCAGCAGCCAAGCAACCTTTTATGGCTACACCTTC. Complete variable domain (other parts from reference TRBV14 and TRBJ1-2): EAGVTQFPSHSVIEKGQTVTLRCDPISGHDNLYWYRRVMGKEIKFLLHFVKESKQDESGMPNNRFLAERTGGTYSTLKVQPAELEDSGVYFCASSQATFYGYTFGSGTRLTVV.

This chain links TRBV2 with TRBJ2-3, with 7 positions matching TRBD1. The CDR3 covers 18 residues. V gave up 8 bases and J gave up 2 bases; unmatched junction bases: 19. Germline values: CDR1 SNHLY, CDR2 FYNNEI. The DNA of the CDR3 is TGTGCCAGCGGTACTAACCTAGGCTCGGGACAGTACACAGATACGCAGTATTTT. Translating it yields CASGTNLGSGQYTDTQYF.

As to this clone: Other nucleotide sequences in the sample specify the same CDR3. J is TRBJ1-1 and V is TRBV18, with no clear D. The CDR3 runs 13 residues. The germline CDR1 and CDR2 sequences are KGHSH and LQKENI. V lost 3 bases and J lost 1, with 6 bases in between. CDR3 sequence: CASSPNGNTEAFF. The DNA of the CDR3 is TGTGCCAGCTCACCGAACGGGAACACTGAAGCTTTCTTT.

The chain links TRBV7-9 to TRBJ2-3; D tentatively reads TRBD1 or TRBD2 (5 bases each). V was pared by 5 bases and J by 4 bases, with 16 bases between. Germline V lookup: CDR1 SEHNR, CDR2 FQNEAQ (reference sequence). This CDR3 contains 15 residues. The CDR3 sequence: CASSNNPVGADTQYF. The CDR3 region has the DNA TGTGCCAGCAGCAACAACCCAGTGGGGGCAGATACGCAGTATTTT.

J is TRBJ2-1 and V is TRBV9; maybe TRBD2 (6 bases). CDR1 SGDLS and CDR2 YYNGEE come from the germline V gene. CDR3 length: 14 amino acids. The V and J ends lost 0 bases and 9 bases respectively, with 13 bases between them. CDR3: CASSVGLEGGEQFF. In DNA form, the CDR3 reads TGTGCCAGCAGCGTAGGACTGGAGGGTGGTGAGCAGTTCTTC.

The rearrangement links TRBV5-4 to TRBJ2-7, with D perhaps TRBD1 or TRBD2 (6 bases each). The CDR3 sequence is 14 residues long. Germline V lookup: CDR1 SGHNT, CDR2 YYREEE (reference sequence). With 9 bases removed from V and 2 bases from J, the gap between germline ends came to 18 bases. The CDR3 coding sequence is TGTGCCACCGCGGAGGGGGGACAACCCTACGAGCAGTACTTC. This sequence encodes CATAEGGQPYEQYF.

The chain combines TRBV6-4 with TRBJ2-1; 9 positions match TRBD1. The CDR3 loop spans 15 amino acids. Germline CDR1 and CDR2: MRHNA and SNTAGT. V shed 4 bases, J shed 4 bases, and the junction held 5 bases outside the gene matches. This CDR3 is CASSAGTGSYNEQFF. Written as DNA, the CDR3 is TGTGCCAGCAGTGCCGGGACAGGGTCATACAATGAGCAGTTCTTC.

V gene TRBV28 combines with J gene TRBJ2-1; possibly TRBD1 or TRBD2 for D (6 bases each). V was clipped by 5 bases and J by 15 bases, with 17 bases between them. The germline V gene has CDR1 MDHEN and CDR2 SYDVKM. The CDR3 contains 12 residues. CDR3 sequence reads: CASSTNTEGGFF. The CDR3 DNA is TGTGCCAGCAGTACGAACACCGAGGGGGGGTTCTTC.